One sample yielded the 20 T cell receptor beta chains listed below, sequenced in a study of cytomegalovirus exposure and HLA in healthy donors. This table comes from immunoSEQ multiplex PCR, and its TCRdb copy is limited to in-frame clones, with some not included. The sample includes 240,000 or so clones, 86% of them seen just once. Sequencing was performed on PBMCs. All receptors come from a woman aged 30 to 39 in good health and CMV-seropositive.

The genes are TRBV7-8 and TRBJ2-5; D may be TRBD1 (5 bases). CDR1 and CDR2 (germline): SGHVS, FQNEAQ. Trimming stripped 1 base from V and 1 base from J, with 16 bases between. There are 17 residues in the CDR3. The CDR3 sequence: CASSLVVGATLQETQYF. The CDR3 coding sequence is TGTGCCAGCAGCTTAGTCGTTGGGGCGACACTCCAAGAGACCCAGTACTTC. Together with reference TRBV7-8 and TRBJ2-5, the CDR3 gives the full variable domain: GAGVSQSPRYKVAKRGQDVALRCDPISGHVSLFWYQQALGQGPEFLTYFQNEAQLDKSGLPSDRFFAERPEGSVSTLKIQRTQQEDSAVYLCASSLVVGATLQETQYFGPGTRLLVL.

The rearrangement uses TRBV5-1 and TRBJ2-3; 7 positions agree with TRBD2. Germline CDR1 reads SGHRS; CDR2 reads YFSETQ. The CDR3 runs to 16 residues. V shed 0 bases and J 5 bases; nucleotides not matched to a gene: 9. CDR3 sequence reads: CASSLGWGGTEDTQYF. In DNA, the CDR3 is TGCGCCAGCAGCTTGGGTTGGGGGGGAACTGAAGATACGCAGTATTTT.

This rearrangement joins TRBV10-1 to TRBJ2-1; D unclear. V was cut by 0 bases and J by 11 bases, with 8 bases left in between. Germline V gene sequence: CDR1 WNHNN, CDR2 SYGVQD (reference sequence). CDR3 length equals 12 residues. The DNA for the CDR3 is TGCGCCAGCAGTGAGTCTAGTTTGAAGCAGTTCTTC. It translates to CASSESSLKQFF.

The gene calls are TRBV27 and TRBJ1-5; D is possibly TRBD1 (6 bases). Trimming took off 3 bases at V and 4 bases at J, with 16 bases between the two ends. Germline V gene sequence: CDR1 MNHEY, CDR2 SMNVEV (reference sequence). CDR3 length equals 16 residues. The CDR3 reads CASSFLDRLGNQPQHF. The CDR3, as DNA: TGTGCCAGCAGTTTTCTGGACAGACTCGGGAATCAGCCCCAGCATTTT.

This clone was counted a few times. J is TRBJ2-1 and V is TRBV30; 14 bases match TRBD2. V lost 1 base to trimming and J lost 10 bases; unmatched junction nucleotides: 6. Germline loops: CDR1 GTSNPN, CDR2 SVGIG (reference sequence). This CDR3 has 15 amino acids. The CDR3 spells CAWSGTSGRMWEQFF. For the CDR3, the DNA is TGTGCCTGGAGTGGGACTAGCGGGAGGATGTGGGAGCAGTTCTTC.

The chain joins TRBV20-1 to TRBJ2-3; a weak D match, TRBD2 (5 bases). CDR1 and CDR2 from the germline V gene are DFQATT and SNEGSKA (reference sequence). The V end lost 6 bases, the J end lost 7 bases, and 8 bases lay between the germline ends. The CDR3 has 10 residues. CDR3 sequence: CSAHGNTQYF. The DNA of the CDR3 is TGCAGTGCCCACGGGAATACGCAGTATTTT.

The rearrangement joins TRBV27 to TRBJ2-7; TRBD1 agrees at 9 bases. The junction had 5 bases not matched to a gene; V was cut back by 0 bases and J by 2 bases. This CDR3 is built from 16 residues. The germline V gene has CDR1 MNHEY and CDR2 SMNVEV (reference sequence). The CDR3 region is CASSLSNGDRAYEQYF. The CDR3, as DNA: TGTGCCAGCAGTTTATCTAATGGGGACAGGGCCTACGAGCAGTACTTC.

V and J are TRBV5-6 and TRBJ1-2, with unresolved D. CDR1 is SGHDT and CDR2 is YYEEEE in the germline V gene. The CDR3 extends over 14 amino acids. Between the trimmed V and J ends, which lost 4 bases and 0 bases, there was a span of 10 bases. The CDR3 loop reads CASSPTGANYGYTF. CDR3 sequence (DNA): TGTGCCAGCAGCCCCACGGGAGCTAACTATGGCTACACCTTC.

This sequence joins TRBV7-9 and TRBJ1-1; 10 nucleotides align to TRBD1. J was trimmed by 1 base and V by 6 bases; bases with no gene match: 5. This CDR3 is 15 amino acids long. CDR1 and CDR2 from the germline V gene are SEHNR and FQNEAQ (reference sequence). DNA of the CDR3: TGTGCCAGCAGGGGGGACAGGGGAGAGAACACTGAAGCTTTCTTT. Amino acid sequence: CASRGDRGENTEAFF.

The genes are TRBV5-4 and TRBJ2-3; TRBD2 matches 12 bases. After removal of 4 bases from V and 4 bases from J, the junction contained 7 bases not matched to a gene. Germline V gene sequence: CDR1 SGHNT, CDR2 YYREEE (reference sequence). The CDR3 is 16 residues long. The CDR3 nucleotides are TGTGCCAGCAGCGCCACTAGCGGGAGGACCGCAGATACGCAGTATTTT. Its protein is CASSATSGRTADTQYF.

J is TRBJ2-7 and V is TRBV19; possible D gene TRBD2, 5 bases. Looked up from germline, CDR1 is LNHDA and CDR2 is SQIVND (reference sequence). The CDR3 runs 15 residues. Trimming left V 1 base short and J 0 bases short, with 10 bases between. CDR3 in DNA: TGTGCCAGTAGTATAGGGGCCACTAGCTCCTACGAGCAGTACTTC. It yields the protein CASSIGATSSYEQYF.

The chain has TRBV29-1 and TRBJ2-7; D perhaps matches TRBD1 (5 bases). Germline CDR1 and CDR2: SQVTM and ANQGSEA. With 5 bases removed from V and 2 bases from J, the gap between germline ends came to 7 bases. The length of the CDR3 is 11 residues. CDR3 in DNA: TGCAGCGTTACCAGGGCCTACGAGCAGTACTTC. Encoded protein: CSVTRAYEQYF.

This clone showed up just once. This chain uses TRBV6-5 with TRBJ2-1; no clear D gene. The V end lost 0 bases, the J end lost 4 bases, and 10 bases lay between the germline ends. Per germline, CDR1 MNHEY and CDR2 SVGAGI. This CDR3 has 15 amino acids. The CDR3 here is CASSYSSFPYNEQFF. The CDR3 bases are TGTGCCAGCAGTTACTCGAGTTTCCCTTACAATGAGCAGTTCTTC.

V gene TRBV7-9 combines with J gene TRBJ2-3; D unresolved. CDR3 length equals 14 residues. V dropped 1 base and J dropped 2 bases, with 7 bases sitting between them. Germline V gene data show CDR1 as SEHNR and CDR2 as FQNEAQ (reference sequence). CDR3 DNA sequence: TGTGCCAGCAGCTTAGGGAGCCACACAGATACGCAGTATTTT. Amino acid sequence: CASSLGSHTDTQYF.

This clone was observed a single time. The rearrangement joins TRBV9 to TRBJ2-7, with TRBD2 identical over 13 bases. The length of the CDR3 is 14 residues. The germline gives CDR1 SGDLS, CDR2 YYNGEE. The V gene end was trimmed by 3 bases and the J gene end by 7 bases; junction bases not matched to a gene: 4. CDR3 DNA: TGTGCCAGCAGCGCCGGGACTAGCGGGATGGAGCAGTACTTC. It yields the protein CASSAGTSGMEQYF.

The CDR3 DNA follows: TGTGCCAGCAGCCAGGGGGCCACTGAAGCTTTCTTT. It is translated as CASSQGATEAFF. The gene calls are TRBV6-5 and TRBJ1-1, with TRBD1 matching over 8 bases. Germline CDR1 reads MNHEY; CDR2 reads SVGAGI. The CDR3 consists of 12 residues. The J segment lost 4 bases and the V segment lost 6 bases, leaving 1 base of the junction unmatched.

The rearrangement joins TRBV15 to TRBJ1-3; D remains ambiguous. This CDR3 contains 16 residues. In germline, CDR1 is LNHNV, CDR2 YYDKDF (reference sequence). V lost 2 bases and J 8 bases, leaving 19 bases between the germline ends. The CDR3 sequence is CATSRYAKGGKDTIYF. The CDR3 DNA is TGTGCCACCAGCAGATATGCGAAGGGAGGGAAAGACACCATATATTTT.

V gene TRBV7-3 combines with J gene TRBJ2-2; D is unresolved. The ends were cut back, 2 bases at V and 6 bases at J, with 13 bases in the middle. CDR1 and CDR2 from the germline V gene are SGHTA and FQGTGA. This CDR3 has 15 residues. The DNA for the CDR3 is TGTGCCAGCAGCTTAGAGTTCGGTCGGTCCGGGGAGCTGTTTTTT. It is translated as CASSLEFGRSGELFF.

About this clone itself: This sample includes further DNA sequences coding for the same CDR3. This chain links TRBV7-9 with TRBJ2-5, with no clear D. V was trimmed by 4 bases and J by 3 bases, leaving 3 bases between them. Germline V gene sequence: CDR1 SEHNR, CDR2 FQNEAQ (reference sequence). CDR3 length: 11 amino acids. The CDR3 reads CASSSEETQYF. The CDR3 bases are TGTGCCAGCAGCTCAGAAGAGACCCAGTACTTC.

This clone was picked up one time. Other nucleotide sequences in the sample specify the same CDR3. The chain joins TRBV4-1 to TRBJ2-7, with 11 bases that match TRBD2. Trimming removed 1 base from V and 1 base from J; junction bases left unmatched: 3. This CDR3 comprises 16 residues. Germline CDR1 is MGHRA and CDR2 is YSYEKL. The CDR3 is CASSQGLAGSSYEQYF. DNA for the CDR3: TGCGCCAGCAGCCAAGGACTAGCGGGGTCATCCTACGAGCAGTACTTC.